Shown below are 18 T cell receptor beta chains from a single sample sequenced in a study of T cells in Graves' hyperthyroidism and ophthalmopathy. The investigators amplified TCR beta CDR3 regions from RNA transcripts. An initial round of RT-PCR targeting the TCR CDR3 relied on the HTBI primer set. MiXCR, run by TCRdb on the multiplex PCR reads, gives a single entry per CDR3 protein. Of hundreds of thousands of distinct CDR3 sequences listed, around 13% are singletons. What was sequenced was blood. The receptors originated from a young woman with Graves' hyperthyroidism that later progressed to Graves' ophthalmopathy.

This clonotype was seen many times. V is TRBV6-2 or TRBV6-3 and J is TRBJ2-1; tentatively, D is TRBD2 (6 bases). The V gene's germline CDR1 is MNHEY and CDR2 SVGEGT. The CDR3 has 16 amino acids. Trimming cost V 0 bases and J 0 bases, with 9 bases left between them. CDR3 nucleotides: TGTGCCAGCAGTTACTCAGATAGCGGCTCCTACAATGAGCAGTTCTTC. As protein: CASSYSDSGSYNEQFF.

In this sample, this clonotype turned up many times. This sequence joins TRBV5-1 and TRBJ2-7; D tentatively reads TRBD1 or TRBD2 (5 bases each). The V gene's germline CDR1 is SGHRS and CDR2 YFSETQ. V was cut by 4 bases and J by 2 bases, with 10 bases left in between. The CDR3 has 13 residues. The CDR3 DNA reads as TGCGCCAGCAGCCTGGGGGTACCCTACGAGCAGTACTTC. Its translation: CASSLGVPYEQYF.

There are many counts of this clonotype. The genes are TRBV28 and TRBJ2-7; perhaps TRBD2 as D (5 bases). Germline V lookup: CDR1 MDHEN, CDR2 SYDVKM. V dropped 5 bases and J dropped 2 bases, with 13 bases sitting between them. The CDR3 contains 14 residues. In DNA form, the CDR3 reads TGTGCCAGCAGTCGGAGGTCCAGACCCTACGAGCAGTACTTC. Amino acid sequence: CASSRRSRPYEQYF.

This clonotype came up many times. This CDR3 reads CASSIRTGEVGELFF. CDR3 in DNA: TGTGCCAGTAGTATTCGGACAGGGGAGGTCGGGGAGCTGTTTTTT. V usage is TRBV19 and J usage is TRBJ2-2, with 9 bases fitting TRBD1. Unmatched junction bases numbered 6, after V lost 3 bases and J lost 7 bases. CDR1 is LNHDA and CDR2 is SQIVND in the germline V gene (reference sequence). The CDR3 sequence is 15 residues long. The whole variable domain, filled in from reference TRBV19 and TRBJ2-2, reads DGGITQSPKYLFRKEGQNVTLSCEQNLNHDAMYWYRQDPGQGLRLIYYSQIVNDFQKGDIAEGYSVSREKKESFPLTVTSAQKNPTAFYLCASSIRTGEVGELFFGEGSRLTVL.

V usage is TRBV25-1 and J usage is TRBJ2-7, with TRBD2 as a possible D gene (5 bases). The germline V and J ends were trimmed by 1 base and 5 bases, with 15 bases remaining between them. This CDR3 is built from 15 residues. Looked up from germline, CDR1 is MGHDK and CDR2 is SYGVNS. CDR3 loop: CASSELSLAMHEQYF. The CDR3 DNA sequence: TGTGCCAGCAGTGAATTAAGTCTAGCCATGCACGAGCAGTACTTC.

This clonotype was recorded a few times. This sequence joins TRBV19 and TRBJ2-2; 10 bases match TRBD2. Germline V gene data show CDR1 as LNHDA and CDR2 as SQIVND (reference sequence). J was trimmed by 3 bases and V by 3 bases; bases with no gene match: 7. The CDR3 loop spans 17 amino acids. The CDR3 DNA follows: TGTGCCAGTAGTATTCGACCTGGACTAGCGGACACCGGGGAGCTGTTTTTT. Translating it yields CASSIRPGLADTGELFF.

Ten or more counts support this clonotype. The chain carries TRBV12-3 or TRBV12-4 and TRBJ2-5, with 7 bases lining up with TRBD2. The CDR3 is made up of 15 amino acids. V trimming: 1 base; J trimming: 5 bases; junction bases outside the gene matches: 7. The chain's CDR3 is CASSLVAGSSETQYF. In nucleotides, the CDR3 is TGTGCCAGCAGTTTAGTAGCGGGTAGCTCGGAGACCCAGTACTTC.

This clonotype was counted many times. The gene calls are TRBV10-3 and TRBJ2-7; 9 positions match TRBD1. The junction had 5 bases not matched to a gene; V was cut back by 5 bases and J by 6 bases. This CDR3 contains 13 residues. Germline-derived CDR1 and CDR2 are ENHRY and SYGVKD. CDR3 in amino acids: CAISPDRGGEQYF. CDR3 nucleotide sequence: TGTGCCATCAGTCCGGACAGGGGCGGCGAGCAGTACTTC.

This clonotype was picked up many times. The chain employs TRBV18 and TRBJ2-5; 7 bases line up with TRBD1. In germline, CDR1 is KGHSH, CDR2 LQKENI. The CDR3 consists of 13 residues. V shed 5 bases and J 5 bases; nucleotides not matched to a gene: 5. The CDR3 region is CASSIDRVETQYF. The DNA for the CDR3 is TGTGCCAGCTCAATCGACAGGGTTGAGACCCAGTACTTC.

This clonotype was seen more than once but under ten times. Written as DNA, the CDR3 is TGTGCCAGCAGCGACGGACAGGGGGACGAGCAGTACTTC. Translation gives CASSDGQGDEQYF. This chain uses TRBV9 with TRBJ2-7, with 10 bases aligning to TRBD1. There are 13 residues in the CDR3. Germline-derived CDR1 and CDR2 are SGDLS and YYNGEE. After removal of 3 bases from V and 5 bases from J, the junction contained 2 bases not matched to a gene.

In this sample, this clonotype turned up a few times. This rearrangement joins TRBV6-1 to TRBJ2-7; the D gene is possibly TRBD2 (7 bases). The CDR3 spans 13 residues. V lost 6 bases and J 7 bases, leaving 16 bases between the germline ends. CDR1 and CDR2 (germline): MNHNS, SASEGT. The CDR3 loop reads CASSQGGGWEQYF. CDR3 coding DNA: TGTGCCAGCAGCCAAGGCGGGGGCTGGGAGCAGTACTTC.

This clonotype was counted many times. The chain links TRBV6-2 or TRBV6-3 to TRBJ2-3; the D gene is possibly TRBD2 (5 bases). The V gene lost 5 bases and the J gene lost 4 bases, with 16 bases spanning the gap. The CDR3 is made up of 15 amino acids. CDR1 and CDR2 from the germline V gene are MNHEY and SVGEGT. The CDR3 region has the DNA TGTGCCAGCAGTCCTGGACTGTTAAGACCAGATACGCAGTATTTT. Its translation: CASSPGLLRPDTQYF.

CDR3 in DNA: TGTGCCAGCAGCTCGGGGGGGAGTCAGCCCCAGCATTTT. As protein: CASSSGGSQPQHF. This chain links TRBV6-1 with TRBJ1-5; tentatively, D is TRBD1 (5 bases). CDR3 length: 13 residues. Germline CDR1 MNHNS, CDR2 SASEGT. V was trimmed by 6 bases and J by 6 bases, leaving 12 bases between them.

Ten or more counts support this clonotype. CDR3 amino acids: CASRPAGGTNEQYF. The CDR3 region has the DNA TGTGCCAGCAGGCCCGCCGGCGGGACCAACGAGCAGTACTTC. The chain recombines TRBV6-2 or TRBV6-3 with TRBJ2-7, with a tentative D call TRBD2 (6 bases). V lost 6 bases and J 5 bases, leaving 17 bases between the germline ends. The CDR3 has 14 amino acids. Germline CDR1 is MNHEY and CDR2 is SVGEGT.

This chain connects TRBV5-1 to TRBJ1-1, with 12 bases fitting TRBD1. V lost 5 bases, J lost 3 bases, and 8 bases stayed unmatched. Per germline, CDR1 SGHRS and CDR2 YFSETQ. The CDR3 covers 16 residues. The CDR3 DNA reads TGCGCCAGCAGGCCCGGGACAGGGGGCATCGACACTGAAGCTTTCTTT. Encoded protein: CASRPGTGGIDTEAFF.

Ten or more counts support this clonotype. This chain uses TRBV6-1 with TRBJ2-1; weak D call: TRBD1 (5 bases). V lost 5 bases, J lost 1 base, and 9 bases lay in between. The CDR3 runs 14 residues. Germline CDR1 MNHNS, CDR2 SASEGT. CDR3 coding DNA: TGTGCCAGCAGTCAAAGACAGTCCTACAATGAGCAGTTCTTC. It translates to CASSQRQSYNEQFF.

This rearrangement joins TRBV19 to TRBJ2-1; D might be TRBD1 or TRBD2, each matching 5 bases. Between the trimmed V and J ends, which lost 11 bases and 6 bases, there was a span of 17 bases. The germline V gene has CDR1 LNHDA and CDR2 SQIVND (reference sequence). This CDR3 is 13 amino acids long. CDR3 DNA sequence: TGTGCCTCCGGGACGGGTTTGTTCAATGAGCAGTTCTTC. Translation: CASGTGLFNEQFF. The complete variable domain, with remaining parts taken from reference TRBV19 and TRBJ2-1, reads DGGITQSPKYLFRKEGQNVTLSCEQNLNHDAMYWYRQDPGQGLRLIYYSQIVNDFQKGDIAEGYSVSREKKESFPLTVTSAQKNPTAFYLCASGTGLFNEQFFGPGTRLTVL.

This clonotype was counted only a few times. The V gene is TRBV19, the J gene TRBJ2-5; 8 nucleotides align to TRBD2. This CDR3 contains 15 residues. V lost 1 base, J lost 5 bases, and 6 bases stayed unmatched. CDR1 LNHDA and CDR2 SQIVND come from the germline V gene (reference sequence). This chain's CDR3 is CASSIGSGTGETQYF. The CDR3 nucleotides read TGTGCCAGTAGTATAGGTAGCGGGACGGGGGAGACCCAGTACTTC.